This TCR beta chain derives from a study of blood T cell repertoires in COVID-19. Study at large: The United States, Italy and Spain supplied acute and convalescent COVID-19 samples. PBMCs, B-cell-depleted T cells, or T cells were the source of the cDNA or gDNA that made up the material.

This clone was picked up a small number of times. Study processing details: The assay estimated nucleated cells by amplifying reference gene primers. The data were produced by immunoSEQ multiplex PCR, yet TCRdb's version contains in-frame clones alone and is incomplete. V and J calls and clone size come straight from that table; D and trimming were deduced from the DNA. The data show fewer than 300,000 clones, 85% to 90% seen once. The CDR3 covers 13 residues. V was cut by 5 bases and J by 4 bases, with 6 bases left in between. Looked up from germline, CDR1 is MRHNA and CDR2 is SNTAGT. The clonotype was recovered from a human donor in a cohort sampled during active COVID-19. Sequenced input: peripheral blood. This chain joins TRBV6-4 and TRBJ1-6; D remains ambiguous. In DNA, the CDR3 is TGTGCCAGCAGTACCACTTATAATTCACCCCTCCACTTT. Translation gives CASSTTYNSPLHF.